This T cell receptor beta chain was found in a study of blood T cell repertoires in COVID-19. Profiling relied on immunoSEQ multiplex PCR, and the TCRdb table lists in-frame clones only, not all of them. The table includes 150,000 to 200,000 clones, 84% detected once. CDR1 is SGDLS and CDR2 is YYNGEE in the germline V gene. V shed 5 bases and J shed 8 bases, with 13 bases lying between them. The CDR3 contains 12 residues. The sequencing input was PBMCs or T cells enriched from blood (not recorded which). V and J are TRBV9 and TRBJ1-2; D gene unclear. The clonotype originates from a man aged 45-65 years who had recovered from COVID-19. The CDR3 DNA reads as TGTGCCAGCAGTGAAACGACTGGCGGCTACACCTTC. Translated: CASSETTGGYTF.